The TCR beta chain described here comes from a study of T-cell memory formation after mild COVID-19 (dated by TCRdb to the early 2020s). Background on the whole study: TCR sequence clusters from the two donors were largely donor specific. In a couple of donors, T-cell clones that expanded and contracted after mild COVID-19 were followed by sequencing TCRalpha and TCRbeta repertoires longitudinally. Two young, previously healthy adult volunteers made up the cohort, one male and one female. General findings and caveats noted by the study authors: Whether the second-wave clones peaking on day 37 were SARS-CoV-2 specific was not confirmed. Contracting CD4+ clones appeared mostly in the CM and EM memory subsets, whereas CD8+ clones were enriched in EMRA. From day 15 to 85, contracting clones showed balanced CD4/CD8 phenotypes, whereas a second wave of clones that expanded from day 15 to 37 leaned towards CD4+. Only a couple of mild cases were covered by the study, and larger cohorts that include severe cases with pre-infection samples were considered necessary. Some responding clones were detected in pre-infection memory, which suggested that pre-existing cross-reactive memory T cells had joined the SARS-CoV-2 response.

Ficoll-Paque density gradient centrifugation was the method used to isolate PBMCs. CDR1 and CDR2 are drawn from the germline V gene: MNHEY, SVGAGI. The junction carries 12 bases between V and J, which are trimmed by 6 bases and 4 bases respectively. There are 13 amino acids in the CDR3, from cysteine to phenylalanine inclusive. Just the 39-base CDR3 DNA is kept, in frame starting at base 1. As concerns this clonotype: What antigen it recognizes has not been identified. Base qualities are not provided; no much larger clone lies one nucleotide away.

Sequencing took place on an Illumina NovaSeq 6000. Using 5'RACE with constant-segment primers, TCRalpha and TCRbeta cDNA libraries were constructed, with sample barcodes and unique molecular identifiers added in the process. Trizol reagent was used to extract RNA from every sample. Library amplification was performed in two PCR steps, and a second sample barcode and Illumina TruSeq adapters were introduced in the second step. Libraries were sequenced on an Illumina NovaSeq with 2 x 150 bp paired-end reads. As for the original processing: Demultiplexing of reads and collapsing into UMI-guided consensus sequences were performed with migec v1.2.7. With mixcr v2.1.11, UMI consensuses were aligned to TRA and TRB V and J templates and assembled into clonotypes. Clonotypes were classified as expanded or contracted when called significant by both edgeR and NoisET, with noise models trained on biological replicates. For edgeR calls, the cutoffs were a false discovery rate-adjusted p below 0.01 and a log2 fold-change threshold of 1. As an exploratory analysis of dynamics, max-normalized trajectories of the 1000 most abundant clonotypes were examined by PCA with hierarchical clustering. Separately sequenced CD4+ and CD8+ repertoires were used to assign a CD4 or CD8 phenotype to each responding clone. TCRdb itself trimmed the public reads at Q25 with fastp, ran MiXCR and retained productive beta chains. CDR3 protein duplicates are merged, each entry listing the most common genes and DNA. These V and J calls originate from TCRdb's pipeline instead of the authors' own analysis. The sample profile shows around 250,000 distinct CDR3 sequences; roughly a sixth of them were found once. In total, the top ten clones hold roughly a fifth of the sample.

The chain is encoded by TRBV6-5 joined to TRBJ1-2, with the D gene uncertain. Sequencing input: PBMCs or a T cell subset sorted from them (not recorded which). The origin of this receptor is a man aged 18 to 30 who had mild COVID-19 (a few samples of this study predate the infection). The sample titles of this study are shuffled in the database, so cell type and time point are left out; the donor was told from shared clones. The nucleotide sequence reads TGTGCCAGCAGGCTGGCGGGCAGCTATGGCTACACCTTC. Its translation is CASRLAGSYGYTF.